What follows are 30 T cell receptor beta chains derived from one specimen sequenced in a study of response to subunit inactivated influenza vaccine. TCRdb passed the RT-PCR reads through MiXCR, listing each CDR3 protein once. This sample has 550,000 to 800,000 distinct CDR3 sequences, with approximately 15% found just once. The sample in question was PBMCs from blood, obtained about 14 days before vaccination. These receptor sequences come from a man aged 45 to 65 who received an inactivated influenza vaccine.

A few counts support this clonotype. The J gene is TRBJ1-6, the V gene TRBV20-1; D is undetermined. CDR1 and CDR2 from the germline V gene are DFQATT and SNEGSKA (reference sequence). The CDR3 contains 17 residues. The ends were cut back, 0 bases at V and 7 bases at J, with 19 bases in the middle. The CDR3: CSARDLVSAGGNSPLHF. CDR3 DNA sequence: TGCAGTGCTAGAGATTTGGTTTCGGCAGGAGGAAATTCACCCCTCCACTTT.

The rearrangement links TRBV29-1 to TRBJ2-3; the D is unclear. With 4 bases removed from V and 8 bases from J, the gap between germline ends came to 7 bases. Germline V gene lookup returns CDR1 SQVTM and CDR2 ANQGSEA. CDR3 length: 10 residues. The CDR3 bases are TGCAGCGTTGTGGGCCCTACGCAGTATTTT. It translates to CSVVGPTQYF.

This clonotype came up a few times. V is TRBV6-1 and J is TRBJ2-7, with D maybe TRBD2 (6 bases). V lost 6 bases and J lost 7, with 16 bases in between. In germline, CDR1 is MNHNS, CDR2 SASEGT. The CDR3 consists of 13 residues. The CDR3 region has the DNA TGTGCCAGCAGCCAGGCGGGGACGCGGGAGCAGTACTTC. It encodes CASSQAGTREQYF.

J is TRBJ2-4 and V is TRBV2; 7 nucleotides match TRBD2. Losses at the gene ends were 6 bases for V and 7 bases for J; bases not matched to a gene: 6. From germline, CDR1 is SNHLY and CDR2 FYNNEI. The CDR3 is 13 residues long. DNA of the CDR3: TGTGCCAGCAGGCGGACCGGGGGGAACATTCAGTACTTC. Translation gives CASRRTGGNIQYF.

In this sample, this clonotype turned up a few times. The chain employs TRBV6-1 and TRBJ2-7, with TRBD1 identical over 7 bases. CDR1 and CDR2 from the germline V gene are MNHNS and SASEGT. The V gene end was trimmed by 3 bases and the J gene end by 3 bases; junction bases not matched to a gene: 8. The CDR3 has 15 amino acids. The CDR3 nucleotides are TGTGCCAGCAGTGAGTTCGGGACAGACCGCTACGAGCAGTACTTC. This codes for CASSEFGTDRYEQYF.

V gene TRBV2 combines with J gene TRBJ2-7, with 10 bases aligning to TRBD1. Germline loops: CDR1 SNHLY, CDR2 FYNNEI. The CDR3 length is 15 residues. Losses at the gene ends were 1 base for V and 3 bases for J; bases not matched to a gene: 3. The CDR3 spells CASSEEGTGVYEQYF. CDR3 DNA: TGTGCCAGCAGTGAAGAGGGGACAGGGGTCTACGAGCAGTACTTC. Full variable domain (missing parts from reference TRBV2 and TRBJ2-7): EPEVTQTPSHQVTQMGQEVILRCVPISNHLYFYWYRQILGQKVEFLVSFYNNEISEKSEIFDDQFSVERPDGSNFTLKIRSTKLEDSAMYFCASSEEGTGVYEQYFGPGTRLTVT.

Only a few counts were recorded for this clonotype. The J gene is TRBJ2-2, the V gene TRBV27; D is perhaps TRBD1 or TRBD2 (6 bases each). The CDR3 consists of 16 residues. Per the germline V gene, CDR1 is MNHEY and CDR2 is SMNVEV (reference sequence). Deletions cut 2 bases from V and 6 bases from J, with 16 bases between. CDR3 region: CASSLIGSEGAGELFF. In nucleotides, the CDR3 is TGTGCCAGCAGTTTAATCGGCTCGGAGGGGGCCGGGGAGCTGTTTTTT.

The V call is TRBV12-3 or TRBV12-4, the J call TRBJ2-6; D possibly matches TRBD1 or TRBD2 (5 bases each). The CDR3 is 16 amino acids. Trimming removed 6 bases from V and 0 bases from J, with 12 bases in between. CDR3 sequence: CASRMQGRSGANVLTF. CDR3 nucleotide sequence: TGTGCCAGCAGGATGCAGGGACGCTCTGGGGCCAACGTCCTGACTTTC.

This clonotype was seen more than once but under ten times. V gene TRBV24-1 combines with J gene TRBJ2-3; a possible D gene is TRBD2 (5 bases). The ends were cut back, 1 base at V and 4 bases at J, with 14 bases in the middle. This CDR3 region has 16 residues. From germline, CDR1 is KGHDR and CDR2 SFDVKD. DNA of the CDR3: TGTGCCACCAGTGATTTAAGGACGGGGAGCGCAGATACGCAGTATTTT. Encoded protein: CATSDLRTGSADTQYF.

The chain links TRBV7-9 to TRBJ2-7; D perhaps matches TRBD2 (6 bases). The CDR3 contains 16 residues. Trimming removed 1 base at V and 0 bases at J, with 13 bases between. Per germline, CDR1 SEHNR and CDR2 FQNEAQ (reference sequence). The DNA for the CDR3 is TGTGCCAGCAGCTTAGACGGGATCGGGGGCTCCTACGAGCAGTACTTC. Translating gives CASSLDGIGGSYEQYF. Full variable domain (missing parts from reference TRBV7-9 and TRBJ2-7): DTGVSQNPRHKITKRGQNVTFRCDPISEHNRLYWYRQTLGQGPEFLTYFQNEAQLEKSRLLSDRFSAERPKGSFSTLEIQRTEQGDSAMYLCASSLDGIGGSYEQYFGPGTRLTVT.

This chain joins TRBV6-5 and TRBJ2-2, with 10 bases lining up with TRBD2. This CDR3 spans 15 amino acids. CDR1 is MNHEY and CDR2 is SVGAGI in the germline V gene. With V trimmed by 2 bases and J by 6 bases, 3 bases remained unmatched. CDR3 sequence (DNA): TGTGCCAGCAGTTACACTAGCGGGAAGGCCGGGGAGCTGTTTTTT. This encodes CASSYTSGKAGELFF.

This clonotype appeared many times. The V call is TRBV5-1, the J call TRBJ2-2; D gene ambiguous. The V gene's germline CDR1 is SGHRS and CDR2 YFSETQ. The CDR3 has 14 residues. Trimming left V 5 bases short and J 0 bases short, with 8 bases between. CDR3 amino acids: CASRAATNTGELFF. Here the CDR3 DNA reads TGCGCCAGCAGGGCAGCAACGAACACCGGGGAGCTGTTTTTT.

V and J are TRBV7-2 and TRBJ2-1; the match to TRBD2 covers 14 bases. V shed 2 bases and J 9 bases; nucleotides not matched to a gene: 6. Germline-derived CDR1 and CDR2 are SGHTA and FQGNSA. This CDR3 region has 16 residues. The CDR3 sequence: CASSLSGLAGVLEQFF. In nucleotides, the CDR3 is TGTGCCAGCAGCTTATCGGGACTAGCGGGAGTACTTGAGCAGTTCTTC.

In the case of this clonotype: This sequence may be a read error, since a much larger clone differs from it by one base. The V and J genes are TRBV6-1 and TRBJ1-2; 7 bases are a match to TRBD1. V dropped 1 base and J dropped 3; count of bases not matched to a gene: 5. From germline, CDR1 is MNHNS and CDR2 SASEGT. The CDR3 extends over 15 amino acids. The DNA of the CDR3 is TGTGCCAGCAGTGAAGTGGACAGGTCCCACTATGGCTACACCTTC. Its translation: CASSEVDRSHYGYTF.

The chain has TRBV6-1 and TRBJ1-6; D perhaps matches TRBD1 (6 bases). Per the germline V gene, CDR1 is MNHNS and CDR2 is SASEGT. The CDR3 consists of 14 residues. Trimming removed 6 bases from V and 10 bases from J, with 16 bases in between. This CDR3 reads CASRRDNRVSPLHF. In DNA form, the CDR3 reads TGTGCCAGCAGACGAGACAACAGGGTATCACCCCTCCACTTT.

This clonotype came up many times. The CDR3 nucleotides are TGTGCCAGCAGCCGGCAGCGGGGCACCGGGGAGCTGTTTTTT. The encoded protein is CASSRQRGTGELFF. The rearrangement uses TRBV6-4 and TRBJ2-2; TRBD2 aligns across 7 bases. With 6 bases clipped from V and 4 bases from J, the junction kept 5 bases outside the gene matches. There are 14 residues in the CDR3. CDR1 and CDR2 (germline): MRHNA, SNTAGT.

This clonotype was detected many times. The gene calls are TRBV5-5 and TRBJ2-5; TRBD2 matches 8 bases. The germline V gene encodes CDR1 SGHKS and CDR2 YYEKEE (reference sequence). The CDR3 covers 16 residues. Trimming cost V 1 base and J 4 bases; bases outside gene matches: 9. CDR3 region: CASSLLLSGGRETQYF. Here the CDR3 DNA reads TGTGCCAGCAGCTTGCTACTAAGCGGGGGACGAGAGACCCAGTACTTC. Filled out from reference TRBV5-5 and TRBJ2-5, the complete variable domain reads DAGVTQSPTHLIKTRGQQVTLRCSPISGHKSVSWYQQVLGQGPQFIFQYYEKEERGRGNFPDRFSARQFPNYSSELNVNALLLGDSALYLCASSLLLSGGRETQYFGPGTRLLVL.

This clonotype showed up just a few times. V and J are TRBV6-1 and TRBJ1-1; possible D gene TRBD1, 6 bases. V was cut by 6 bases and J by 3 bases, with 14 bases left in between. CDR1 MNHNS and CDR2 SASEGT come from the germline V gene. This CDR3 is built from 14 residues. CDR3 residues: CASSNRVRDTEAFF. The DNA for the CDR3 is TGTGCCAGCAGCAACAGGGTGCGGGACACTGAAGCTTTCTTT.

This clonotype was seen a handful of times. This chain joins TRBV29-1 and TRBJ2-5, with a tentative D call TRBD2 (7 bases). V was trimmed by 3 bases and J by 0 bases, leaving 17 bases between them. Germline CDR1 is SQVTM and CDR2 is ANQGSEA. The CDR3 is 16 amino acids. CDR3 nucleotides: TGCAGCGTTGAGGGGGGGGGACAACCGTACCAAGAGACCCAGTACTTC. Residues: CSVEGGGQPYQETQYF.

This clonotype has a handful of counts. The chain is built from TRBV19 and TRBJ2-1; D unclear. CDR1 is LNHDA, CDR2 SQIVND, per germline (reference sequence). There are 14 residues in the CDR3. V lost 4 bases, J lost 0 bases, and 7 bases lay in between. For the CDR3, the DNA is TGTGCCAGTAGTAGCGCGTACTCCTACAATGAGCAGTTCTTC. It specifies CASSSAYSYNEQFF. Combining the CDR3 with reference TRBV19 and TRBJ2-1 gives the whole variable domain DGGITQSPKYLFRKEGQNVTLSCEQNLNHDAMYWYRQDPGQGLRLIYYSQIVNDFQKGDIAEGYSVSREKKESFPLTVTSAQKNPTAFYLCASSSAYSYNEQFFGPGTRLTVL.

This clonotype has a handful of counts. The chain joins TRBV5-1 to TRBJ1-2, with a possible D match to TRBD1 (5 bases). From germline, CDR1 is SGHRS and CDR2 YFSETQ. The CDR3 length is 14 residues. The V end was cut by 4 bases, the J end by 4 bases, with 14 bases between. The CDR3 loop is CASSPGQASYGYTF. In nucleotides, the CDR3 is TGCGCCAGCAGCCCTGGACAAGCCTCCTATGGCTACACCTTC.

The chain joins TRBV7-2 to TRBJ1-4; D call uncertain. There are 15 residues in the CDR3. Per the germline V gene, CDR1 is SGHTA and CDR2 is FQGNSA. Trimming cost V 4 bases and J 3 bases, with 12 bases left between them. The CDR3 nucleotides are TGTGCCAGCAGCTCAAGGGTCGGAGCTAATGAAAAACTGTTTTTT. It is translated as CASSSRVGANEKLFF.

This clonotype was picked up a small number of times. The V gene is TRBV4-2, the J gene TRBJ2-5, with 11 bases that match TRBD2. This CDR3 has 16 residues. Germline assignment: CDR1 LGHNA and CDR2 YNFKEQ. The trim removed 4 bases at V and 5 bases at J, leaving 9 bases unmatched. The CDR3 region is CASSPGASGGPETQYF. The CDR3 DNA is TGTGCCAGCAGCCCCGGGGCTAGCGGGGGGCCGGAGACCCAGTACTTC.

This clonotype occurred a few times. This may arise from a read error, as a much more abundant clone is one base away. V and J are TRBV29-1 and TRBJ2-1; D is ambiguous. CDR3 length equals 11 residues. Trimming removed 3 bases at V and 3 bases at J, with 3 bases between. Germline lookup yields CDR1 SQVTM and CDR2 ANQGSEA. The CDR3 sequence is CSVDGYNEQFF. DNA of the CDR3: TGCAGCGTTGACGGCTACAATGAGCAGTTCTTC.

This clonotype has a count of ten or more. This chain joins TRBV12-3 or TRBV12-4 and TRBJ1-2, with D perhaps TRBD1 (6 bases). The CDR3 is 14 amino acids. V dropped 7 bases and J dropped 3 bases, with 15 bases sitting between them. In DNA form, the CDR3 reads TGTGCCAGCACCGGACCACAGGGACACTATGGCTACACCTTC. This encodes CASTGPQGHYGYTF.

In this sample, this clonotype turned up a few times. V usage is TRBV12-3 or TRBV12-4 and J usage is TRBJ1-1; the match to TRBD1 covers 9 bases. The ends lost 5 bases at V and 1 base at J; junction bases unmatched: 5. The CDR3 loop spans 15 amino acids. The CDR3 sequence: CASSPGTGWNTEAFF. DNA of the CDR3: TGTGCCAGCAGTCCCGGGACAGGGTGGAACACTGAAGCTTTCTTT.

J is TRBJ2-7 and V is TRBV14; D is possibly TRBD2 (6 bases). Germline-derived CDR1 and CDR2 are SGHDN and FVKESK. The V gene lost 1 base and the J gene lost 2 bases, with 12 bases spanning the gap. This CDR3 is built from 15 residues. CDR3: CASSQGRRVTYEQYF. The DNA of the CDR3 is TGTGCCAGCAGCCAAGGTCGGAGGGTCACCTACGAGCAGTACTTC.

This clonotype was observed a few times. The chain employs TRBV7-6 and TRBJ1-3; maybe TRBD1 (5 bases). The CDR3 extends over 15 amino acids. The V and J ends lost 5 bases and 0 bases respectively, with 11 bases between them. Germline lookup yields CDR1 SGHVS and CDR2 FNYEAQ. CDR3 protein: CASSRDHDSGNTIYF. The CDR3 DNA is TGTGCCAGCAGCCGGGACCATGACTCTGGAAACACCATATATTTT.

This clonotype occurred many times. The J gene is TRBJ1-5, the V gene TRBV12-3 or TRBV12-4; D call uncertain. CDR3 size: 14 residues. Trimming removed 0 bases from V and 0 bases from J, with 3 bases in between. CDR3 DNA sequence: TGTGCCAGCAGTTTAGCACATAGCAATCAGCCCCAGCATTTT. Encoded protein: CASSLAHSNQPQHF.

This clonotype was recorded a few times. The chain employs TRBV4-2 and TRBJ2-3, with TRBD2 matching over 8 bases. The CDR3 runs 14 residues. V trimming: 3 bases; J trimming: 8 bases; junction bases outside the gene matches: 7. Germline V gives CDR1 LGHNA, CDR2 YNFKEQ. This CDR3 reads CASSQGLVLGTQYF. The CDR3 DNA is TGTGCCAGCAGCCAGGGACTAGTTTTGGGTACGCAGTATTTT.